The clone carrying this TCR beta chain came up a few times. The data belong to a study of identical twins. The CDR3 runs to 16 residues. V lost 1 base and J lost 0, with 11 bases in between. Germline lookup yields CDR1 LGHNA and CDR2 YNFKEQ. TCRdb reanalysed the 5' RACE reads using MiXCR and keeps one entry per CDR3 protein. The sample lists 1.5 million to 2 million distinct CDR3 sequences; 25% to 35% were seen once. Source material: cord blood. The sequence came from a newborn girl in good health. The rearrangement uses TRBV4-2 and TRBJ2-3; D gene ambiguous. CDR3 in amino acids: CASSQVSRPSTDTQYF. The CDR3 coding sequence is TGTGCCAGCAGCCAAGTTTCTAGGCCGAGCACAGATACGCAGTATTTT.